This TCR beta chain came from a study of shared clonotypes between healthy human individuals. Germline-derived CDR1 and CDR2 are SEHNR and FQNEAQ (reference sequence). V lost 5 bases and J 6 bases, leaving 16 bases between the germline ends. This CDR3 is 15 amino acids long. Every subset had its genomic DNA shared out evenly among several immunoSEQ plates. Assay used: immunoSEQ multiplex PCR; TCRdb lists only in-frame clones, some missing. The sample shows 1.5 million to 2.5 million clones, less than 95% of them seen only once. Terminally differentiated effector memory CD45RA+ cells were excluded by CCR7 positive selection of CD45RO-negative cells.

Sequencing was carried out using naive CD8+ T cells sorted from blood. J is TRBJ2-2 and V is TRBV7-9; D is possibly TRBD1 (5 bases). The TCR sequence derives from a man aged 18 to 29 in good health. The DNA for the CDR3 is TGTGCCAGCAGCCGACAGATTTCCACCGCCGGGGAGCTGTTTTTT. Its protein is CASSRQISTAGELFF.